These T cell receptor beta chains were read from a single sample in a study of blood T cell repertoires in COVID-19. The assay was immunoSEQ multiplex PCR, and TCRdb's table has in-frame clones only and misses some. The sample records fewer than 65,000 clones, around 83% being singletons. Material for sequencing was peripheral blood. These receptors were collected from a man aged 60-69 years with acute or convalescent COVID-19. Each CDR3 is given with its conserved first and last residue. D genes are given only for firm matches. Clone size appears in some rows only: once, few, many, or a class for an expanded clone.

V	size	J	D	DNA	CDR3
TRBV23-1	-	TRBJ2-2	TRBD2	TGCGCCAGCAGTCAACGTTCAGCGGGGGGGAGCACCGGGGAGCTGTTTTTT	CASSQRSAGGSTGELFF
TRBV5-1	-	TRBJ2-7	-	TGCGCCAGCAGCCAACAGGGAGACTACGAGCAGTACTTC	CASSQQGDYEQYF
TRBV18	-	TRBJ2-2	-	TGTGCCAGCACGGGATCAACCCGGACTACCCTCACCGGGGAGCTGTTTTTT	CASTGSTRTTLTGELFF
TRBV5-1	-	TRBJ2-1	-	TGCGCCAGCAGCCCCGGGGGTGGGGGTGAGCAGTTCTTC	CASSPGGGGEQFF
TRBV4-1	-	TRBJ1-1	-	TGCGCCAGCAGCCCCGGGACACAGAACACTGAAGCTTTCTTT	CASSPGTQNTEAFF
TRBV13	-	TRBJ2-1	-	TGTGCCAGCAGCCACGACACAGGGAATGAGCAGTTCTTC	CASSHDTGNEQFF
TRBV6-6	-	TRBJ2-7	-	TGTGCCAGCAGCCCCTTAGGCGCCAGGGCCTACGAGCAGTACTTC	CASSPLGARAYEQYF
TRBV27	-	TRBJ2-3	TRBD1	TGTGCCAGCAGTCCAATAACAGGGGTAAAGACGAATACGCAGTATTTT	CASSPITGVKTNTQYF
TRBV2	-	TRBJ2-1	-	TGTGCCAGCAGTTCCGGGATAAATGCCCCCAATGAGCAGTTCTTC	CASSSGINAPNEQFF
TRBV18	-	TRBJ1-2	-	TGTGCCAGCTCACCCGCCGCAGGGTCTCCCTATGGCTACACCTTC	CASSPAAGSPYGYTF
TRBV27	-	TRBJ2-7	TRBD1	TGTGCCAGCAGCATTAGAGCCCGGGACAGATTCTCCTACGAGCAGTACTTC	CASSIRARDRFSYEQYF
TRBV5-4	-	TRBJ2-2	TRBD2	TGTGCCAGCAGCGCAGGACTAGCGGCGAACACCGGGGAGCTGTTTTTT	CASSAGLAANTGELFF
TRBV18	-	TRBJ1-1	-	TGTGCCAGCTCACTCCCGTTGGGGGCGGGCACTGAAGCTTTCTTT	CASSLPLGAGTEAFF
TRBV7-9	-	TRBJ1-1	-	TGTGCCAGCAGTCCGACAAGGGGAAGTCTTCTGAACACTGAAGCTTTCTTT	CASSPTRGSLLNTEAFF
TRBV28	medium-sized	TRBJ1-4	TRBD1	TGTGCCAGCAGTTTACAGGGACAGGTTTTTGAAAAACTGTTTTTT	CASSLQGQVFEKLFF
TRBV19	once	TRBJ2-2	-	TGTGCCACCTCAAATAGGGCAGGGGTAAACACCGGGGAGCTGTTTTTT	CATSNRAGVNTGELFF
TRBV19	-	TRBJ1-2	-	TGTGCCAGTAGTATGACAGCTAACTATGGCTACACCTTC	CASSMTANYGYTF
TRBV19	-	TRBJ2-6	TRBD1	TGTGCCAGTAACCTACAGGGGGCGACTGGGGCCAACGTCCTGACTTTC	CASNLQGATGANVLTF
TRBV6-5	-	TRBJ2-7	TRBD1	TGTGCCAGCAGTTCGGACAGGGGTTTGTACGAGCAGTACTTC	CASSSDRGLYEQYF
TRBV9	-	TRBJ1-2	-	TGTGCCAGCAGCGGCGGGGGCAGTCGGGCTAACTATGGCTACACCTTC	CASSGGGSRANYGYTF
TRBV19	-	TRBJ2-5	TRBD1	TGTGCCAGTAGTCCTGGGCAGGGGGCAGGAGAGACCCAGTACTTC	CASSPGQGAGETQYF
TRBV4-1	-	TRBJ2-3	-	TGCGCCAGCAGCCACAAGTCCATGAGCCAGCGGGCAAGCGATACGCAGTATTTT	CASSHKSMSQRASDTQYF
TRBV9	-	TRBJ2-1	-	-	CASSVVGPGSPKFF
TRBV10-2	few	TRBJ2-7	TRBD2	TGCGCCAGCAGTACCCCGGGACTAGCGGACGAGCAGTACTTC	CASSTPGLADEQYF
TRBV30	-	TRBJ2-1	TRBD2	TGTGCCTGGAGCCCAGCGGTGCTGACTAGCGGGAGAAATGAGCAGTTCTTC	CAWSPAVLTSGRNEQFF
TRBV28	-	TRBJ1-5	TRBD1	TGTGCCAGCAACACAGGGGGAAATAGGAATCAGCCCCAGCATTTT	CASNTGGNRNQPQHF
TRBV15	-	TRBJ1-2	TRBD1	TGTGCCACCAGCAGGGACAGGGAAACATATGGCTACACCTTC	CATSRDRETYGYTF
TRBV28	-	TRBJ1-5	TRBD1	TGTGCCAGCAGCCCCGGGACAGGGGGCCATCAGCCCCAGCATTTT	CASSPGTGGHQPQHF
TRBV27	-	TRBJ2-3	-	TGTGCCAGCAGTATAGACAATGAGGGAGCGCAGTATTTT	CASSIDNEGAQYF
TRBV5-1	once	TRBJ2-3	-	TGCGCCAGCAGCTTGATTGGGCAGGTGTTATGGCAGTATTTT	CASSLIGQVLWQYF
TRBV27	-	TRBJ2-1	-	TGTGCCAGCAGTCAGGGTTCCCTCTCCTACAATGAGCAGTTCTTC	CASSQGSLSYNEQFF
TRBV7-2	-	TRBJ2-7	TRBD2	TGTGCCAGCAGCTTAGCTAGCGGGGGGGGGCCCTACGAGCAGTACTTC	CASSLASGGGPYEQYF
TRBV6-1	-	TRBJ1-5	-	TGTGCCAGCAGTGAACTACACAGGGCGCTGGGTCAGCCCCAGCATTTT	CASSELHRALGQPQHF